This T cell receptor beta chain was captured in a study of blood T cell repertoires in COVID-19. Study in general: The cDNA or gDNA used as material had been derived from T cells, B-cell-depleted T cells, or PBMCs.

In the study's own analysis: The authors estimated nucleated cell counts from reference gene primer amplification. Sequencing used immunoSEQ multiplex PCR; TCRdb keeps in-frame clones, though not all of them. That table is the source of V, J and clone size, and D and trimming were worked out from the DNA. The sample has fewer than 200,000 clones, 84% seen once; the top ten hold about 15%. Participant-reported clinical history was the basis for cohort assignment. Two negative PCRs, clearance, or symptom resolution characterized the recovered Cohort 3 donors. V dropped 0 bases and J dropped 6 bases, with 12 bases sitting between them. Germline V CDR1 and CDR2: ENHRY, SYGVKD. The CDR3 covers 14 residues.

This TCR was recovered from a middle-aged man who had recovered from COVID-19. The specimen sequenced was PBMCs or T cells enriched from blood (not recorded which). The chain carries TRBV10-3 and TRBJ2-7; D may be TRBD2 (5 bases). In DNA, the CDR3 is TGTGCCATCAGTGAGTCAAAGTCCGCGGGCGAGCAGTACTTC. As protein: CAISESKSAGEQYF.